The T cell receptor beta chain described here comes from a study of patients and donors after allogeneic stem cell transplantation. TCRdb redid the calling of the RT-PCR reads with MiXCR, one entry per CDR3 protein. Among some 11,000 distinct CDR3 sequences listed, approximately 22% were seen once. Germline V lookup: CDR1 SGHRS, CDR2 YFSETQ. The CDR3 is 14 residues long. Between the trimmed V and J ends, which lost 1 base and 1 base, there was a span of 8 bases. This clonotype is medium-sized by share. Sequenced input: blood, either unsorted or a sorted T cell fraction (not recorded which). This receptor was obtained from a human donor who was either an allogeneic HSCT recipient or a stem cell or donor lymphocyte infusion donor (not recorded which). It is not recorded whose cells these are; they may come from a transplant donor. V gene TRBV5-1 combines with J gene TRBJ1-2; D is perhaps TRBD1 (6 bases). CDR3 sequence (DNA): TGCGCCAGCAGCTTGACAGGGTTTAACTATGGCTACACCTTC. Its protein product is CASSLTGFNYGYTF.